Below, 29 T cell receptor beta chains from the same sample are listed, as sequenced in a study of T cell responses to AZD1222 COVID-19 vaccine. Measured with immunoSEQ multiplex PCR; TCRdb has only the in-frame clones, and not every one. Here the sample spans some 120,000 clones, over 80% being singletons. Sequencing was performed on peripheral blood, taken 28 days after the second AZD1222 dose. The receptor set was obtained from an adult who received the AZD1222 COVID-19 vaccine.

The chain combines TRBV6-5 with TRBJ2-1; possible D gene TRBD2, 6 bases. Germline V gene data show CDR1 as MNHEY and CDR2 as SVGAGI. The CDR3 extends over 16 amino acids. V was cut by 2 bases and J by 8 bases, with 19 bases left in between. The CDR3 DNA sequence: TGTGCCAGCAGTTACGGGGGGAGACTAGGGTCGGATGAGCAGTTCTTC. Encoded protein: CASSYGGRLGSDEQFF.

The chain combines TRBV28 with TRBJ2-5; D may correspond to TRBD1 or TRBD2 (5 bases each). This CDR3 spans 16 amino acids. Germline V gene sequence: CDR1 MDHEN, CDR2 SYDVKM. V lost 7 bases and J 6 bases, leaving 24 bases between the germline ends. CDR3 amino acids: CASKRDTGTAIQTQYF. The CDR3 DNA reads as TGTGCCAGCAAAAGGGATACCGGGACCGCGATTCAGACCCAGTACTTC.

The chain recombines TRBV5-1 with TRBJ1-3; D possibly corresponds to TRBD1 (5 bases). The CDR3 consists of 14 residues. CDR1 SGHRS and CDR2 YFSETQ come from the germline V gene. V lost 8 bases to trimming and J lost 0 bases, with 12 bases between them. The CDR3 coding sequence is TGCGCCAGTTCCCCGGGGCACTCTGGAAACACCATATATTTT. As protein: CASSPGHSGNTIYF.

This clone was counted a few times. This chain uses TRBV2 with TRBJ1-1; D remains unclear. V lost 6 bases to trimming and J lost 7 bases, with 12 bases between them. This CDR3 has 12 amino acids. In germline, CDR1 is SNHLY, CDR2 FYNNEI. The CDR3, as DNA: TGTGCCAGCAGGGAGGGAATGGGTGAAGCTTTCTTT. It translates to CASREGMGEAFF.

V is TRBV12-3 or TRBV12-4 and J is TRBJ2-7, with unresolved D. The V and J ends lost 7 bases and 5 bases respectively, with 12 bases between them. This CDR3 is 12 amino acids long. CDR3 amino acids: CASTAIWDEQYF. Here the CDR3 DNA reads TGTGCCAGCACCGCCATTTGGGACGAGCAGTACTTC.

The count of this clone is one. The rearrangement links TRBV12-3 or TRBV12-4 to TRBJ2-1; no definite D call. The CDR3 loop spans 13 amino acids. V was pared by 6 bases and J by 6 bases, with 12 bases between. In DNA, the CDR3 is TGTGCCAGCAGCCGACATGATGCCAATGAGCAGTTCTTC. It encodes CASSRHDANEQFF.

The chain links TRBV18 to TRBJ1-1; 9 nucleotides line up with TRBD1. CDR1 is KGHSH and CDR2 is LQKENI in the germline V gene. The V segment lost 3 bases and the J segment 3 bases; nucleotides outside the gene matches: 5. The CDR3 has 15 amino acids. CDR3 nucleotide sequence: TGTGCCAGCTCACCGACGACAGGGGGTGACACTGAAGCTTTCTTT. Protein product: CASSPTTGGDTEAFF.

The rearrangement uses TRBV5-4 and TRBJ2-2; D remains unclear. This CDR3 has 14 residues. Trimming stripped 0 bases from V and 6 bases from J, with 9 bases between. Germline V gene lookup returns CDR1 SGHNT and CDR2 YYREEE (reference sequence). CDR3 nucleotides: TGTGCCAGCAGCTTGGGCCAGGTAGCCGGGGAGCTGTTTTTT. Protein: CASSLGQVAGELFF.

The V and J genes are TRBV6-1 and TRBJ1-1; D remains unclear. This CDR3 spans 12 amino acids. The V gene lost 1 base and the J gene lost 8 bases, with 8 bases spanning the gap. Germline V gene lookup returns CDR1 MNHNS and CDR2 SASEGT. The CDR3 DNA sequence: TGTGCCAGCAGTGAAGTTTTCGGCGAAGCTTTCTTT. It yields the protein CASSEVFGEAFF.

The CDR3 here is CASSRDRGENTGELFF. CDR3 bases: TGTGCCAGCAGCCGAGACAGGGGGGAGAACACCGGGGAGCTGTTTTTT. The chain couples TRBV7-6 to TRBJ2-2; 9 bases align to TRBD1. The CDR3 spans 16 residues. The V gene's germline CDR1 is SGHVS and CDR2 FNYEAQ. The J segment lost 1 base and the V segment lost 5 bases, leaving 5 bases of the junction unmatched. The full variable domain, rest sourced from reference TRBV7-6 and TRBJ2-2, is GAGVSQSPRYKVTKRGQDVALRCDPISGHVSLYWYRQALGQGPEFLTYFNYEAQQDKSGLPNDRFSAERPEGSISTLTIQRTEQRDSAMYRCASSRDRGENTGELFFGEGSRLTVL.

A single count supports this clone. The gene calls are TRBV6-4 and TRBJ1-6; the D gene is possibly TRBD1 (6 bases). This CDR3 region has 15 residues. Germline loops: CDR1 MRHNA, CDR2 SNTAGT. Trimming left V 0 bases short and J 7 bases short, with 10 bases between. The CDR3 region is CASSDSAGVNSPLHF. The CDR3, as DNA: TGTGCCAGCAGTGACTCGGCAGGGGTAAATTCACCCCTCCACTTT.

This clone occurred once. The rearrangement joins TRBV18 to TRBJ2-3, with 7 bases that match TRBD2. This CDR3 is built from 15 residues. With V trimmed by 2 bases and J by 2 bases, 4 bases remained unmatched. The germline gives CDR1 KGHSH, CDR2 LQKENI. CDR3 in DNA: TGTGCCAGCTCACCAAGTCTAGCGGACACAGATACGCAGTATTTT. It encodes CASSPSLADTDTQYF.

This chain links TRBV6-5 with TRBJ1-3; D remains unclear. CDR1 and CDR2 from the germline V gene are MNHEY and SVGAGI. This CDR3 spans 11 amino acids. V was trimmed by 6 bases and J by 4 bases, leaving 4 bases between them. CDR3 bases: TGTGCCAGCAGAATCGGAAACACCATATATTTT. Its protein is CASRIGNTIYF.

V usage is TRBV7-2 and J usage is TRBJ1-1; D possibly corresponds to TRBD1 (6 bases). This CDR3 is built from 14 residues. V shed 5 bases and J shed 4 bases, with 14 bases lying between them. Per the germline V gene, CDR1 is SGHTA and CDR2 is FQGNSA. The CDR3: CASSPWEGVTEAFF. CDR3 nucleotides: TGTGCCAGCAGCCCTTGGGAGGGGGTCACTGAAGCTTTCTTT.

The DNA for the CDR3 is TGTGCCAGCTCAACAAGGGACAATACGAACACCGGGGAGCTGTTTTTT. Protein sequence: CASSTRDNTNTGELFF. This chain links TRBV18 with TRBJ2-2; weak D call: TRBD1 (6 bases). CDR1 is KGHSH and CDR2 is LQKENI in the germline V gene. The CDR3 contains 16 residues. V lost 5 bases to trimming and J lost 0 bases, with 13 bases between them.

The chain couples TRBV11-2 to TRBJ2-7, with 8 bases fitting TRBD1. CDR3 length: 14 amino acids. V was clipped by 6 bases and J by 6 bases; unmatched bases: 10. CDR1 SGHAT and CDR2 FQNNGV come from the germline V gene. CDR3 DNA: TGTGCCAGCAGTTTCACGACAGGGGCAGTCGAGCAGTACTTC. It translates to CASSFTTGAVEQYF.

This chain connects TRBV28 to TRBJ1-1; a weak D match, TRBD1 (5 bases). Germline loops: CDR1 MDHEN, CDR2 SYDVKM. Trimming cost V 5 bases and J 4 bases, with 17 bases left between them. The CDR3 extends over 15 amino acids. This CDR3 reads CASSLIQALGTEAFF. The DNA for the CDR3 is TGTGCCAGCAGTCTTATACAGGCCCTAGGCACTGAAGCTTTCTTT.

The genes are TRBV5-1 and TRBJ2-2; D unresolved. V was pared by 0 bases and J by 0 bases, with 6 bases between. The CDR3 runs 15 residues. CDR1 and CDR2 (germline): SGHRS, YFSETQ. This chain's CDR3 is CASSLATPNTGELFF. CDR3 DNA: TGCGCCAGCAGCTTGGCGACCCCGAACACCGGGGAGCTGTTTTTT.

J is TRBJ2-1 and V is TRBV4-2; a weak D match, TRBD2 (5 bases). The V end was cut by 4 bases, the J end by 8 bases, with 12 bases between. The CDR3 covers 13 residues. Germline CDR1 and CDR2: LGHNA and YNFKEQ. The DNA for the CDR3 is TGTGCCAGCAGCCCACTAGGGTGGCATGAGCAGTTCTTC. Its protein is CASSPLGWHEQFF.

The chain has TRBV6-6 and TRBJ2-3, with a weak D call TRBD1 (5 bases). V was pared by 0 bases and J by 4 bases, with 11 bases between. This CDR3 has 15 amino acids. CDR1 is MNHNY, CDR2 SVGAGI, per germline (reference sequence). The CDR3 DNA reads as TGTGCCAGCAGTTACTCGATGTGGGGCGCAGATACGCAGTATTTT. Amino acids: CASSYSMWGADTQYF.

The CDR3: CATSTWAADTQYF. The CDR3 DNA is TGTGCCACCAGCACTTGGGCCGCAGATACGCAGTATTTT. The chain couples TRBV15 to TRBJ2-3; D is unresolved. The CDR3 loop spans 13 amino acids. V shed 4 bases and J shed 4 bases, with 9 bases lying between them. Germline-derived CDR1 and CDR2 are LNHNV and YYDKDF (reference sequence).

The V and J genes are TRBV6-5 and TRBJ2-2, with 10 bases matching TRBD1. Germline values: CDR1 MNHEY, CDR2 SVGAGI. CDR3 length: 15 amino acids. After removal of 5 bases from V and 4 bases from J, the junction contained 4 bases not matched to a gene. CDR3 amino acids: CASSRQGAATGELFF. DNA for the CDR3: TGTGCCAGCAGTCGACAGGGGGCGGCCACCGGGGAGCTGTTTTTT.

This chain links TRBV6-1 with TRBJ1-5; D not certain. V was shortened by 1 base and J by 3 bases, with 10 bases between the two germline ends. Germline V CDR1 and CDR2: MNHNS, SASEGT. The CDR3 contains 15 residues. The chain's CDR3 is CASSEGTIFNQPQHF. The CDR3 DNA reads as TGTGCCAGCAGTGAAGGAACTATCTTCAATCAGCCCCAGCATTTT.

CDR3 loop: CASSPGTGEGEAFF. CDR3 in DNA: TGCGCCAGCAGCCCCGGGACAGGGGAAGGTGAAGCTTTCTTT. The chain carries TRBV5-1 and TRBJ1-1; 10 nucleotides align to TRBD1. V was pared by 4 bases and J by 7 bases, with 7 bases of the junction left unmatched. The CDR3 has 14 amino acids. CDR1 is SGHRS and CDR2 is YFSETQ in the germline V gene.

The CDR3 DNA is TGTGCCAGTAGGGAGGGGCCCAAAAACATTCAGTACTTC. It specifies CASREGPKNIQYF. V and J are TRBV19 and TRBJ2-4; D possibly corresponds to TRBD2 (6 bases). Germline CDR1 LNHDA, CDR2 SQIVND (reference sequence). V was pared by 6 bases and J by 2 bases, with 8 bases between. This CDR3 contains 13 residues.

The chain combines TRBV20-1 with TRBJ2-1, with 9 bases identical to TRBD1. V lost 3 bases and J lost 3; bases outside the gene matches: 9. This CDR3 contains 16 residues. The germline CDR1 and CDR2 sequences are DFQATT and SNEGSKA (reference sequence). The CDR3 DNA follows: TGCAGTGCTAGTTACCTACAGGGGGCGAACTACAATGAGCAGTTCTTC. Encoded protein: CSASYLQGANYNEQFF.

The chain joins TRBV7-2 to TRBJ1-1; D gene ambiguous. Germline CDR1 reads SGHTA; CDR2 reads FQGNSA. The CDR3 sequence is 13 residues long. Trimming stripped 5 bases from V and 1 base from J, with 8 bases between. As DNA, the CDR3 is TGTGCCAGCAGCCGTTCGCAGAACACTGAAGCTTTCTTT. It codes for CASSRSQNTEAFF.

The chain employs TRBV25-1 and TRBJ2-1; 9 bases are a match to TRBD1. CDR1 is MGHDK and CDR2 is SYGVNS in the germline V gene. CDR3 length: 15 amino acids. The J segment lost 9 bases and the V segment lost 2 bases, leaving 8 bases of the junction unmatched. The CDR3 DNA sequence: TGTGCCAGCAGTGAACCCCGACAGGGGGATGGTGAGCAGTTCTTC. As protein: CASSEPRQGDGEQFF. The whole variable domain, remainder taken from reference TRBV25-1 and TRBJ2-1, is EADIYQTPRYLVIGTGKKITLECSQTMGHDKMYWYQQDPGMELHLIHYSYGVNSTEKGDLSSESTVSRIRTEHFPLTLESARPSHTSQYLCASSEPRQGDGEQFFGPGTRLTVL.

The CDR3 region is CASSQGLGQGTVNYEQYF. Written as DNA, the CDR3 is TGTGCCAGCAGCCAAGGATTGGGGCAGGGGACCGTCAATTACGAGCAGTACTTC. This chain connects TRBV3-1 (or the pseudogene TRBV3-2) to TRBJ2-7, with a possible D match to TRBD1 (6 bases). CDR1 and CDR2 from the germline V gene are LGHDT and YNNKEL (reference sequence). The CDR3 loop spans 18 amino acids. The germline V and J ends were trimmed by 1 base and 4 bases, with 23 bases remaining between them.